The 2 T cell receptor beta chains below come from one sample, sequenced in a study of patients and donors after allogeneic stem cell transplantation. TCRdb re-called the RT-PCR reads through MiXCR, storing one row per CDR3 protein. The data show around 7,100 distinct CDR3 sequences, approximately 12% seen once. Sequenced material: blood, either unsorted or a sorted T cell fraction (not recorded which). The origin of the receptors is a human donor who was either an allogeneic HSCT recipient or a stem cell or donor lymphocyte infusion donor (not recorded which). It is not recorded whose cells these are; they may come from a transplant donor.

This clonotype was detected a few times. V gene TRBV19 combines with J gene TRBJ1-3; the D is unclear. The CDR3 runs to 14 residues. V dropped 7 bases and J dropped 2 bases, with 12 bases sitting between them. Germline V gene sequence: CDR1 LNHDA, CDR2 SQIVND (reference sequence). The CDR3 loop reads CASKKEGAGNTIYF. The CDR3 DNA reads as TGTGCCAGTAAGAAGGAGGGTGCTGGAAACACCATATATTTT.

Many counts were recorded for this clonotype. This sequence joins TRBV7-3 and TRBJ1-5, with D unresolved. This CDR3 region has 19 residues. The V end was cut by 0 bases, the J end by 0 bases, with 18 bases between. Germline CDR1 reads SGHTA; CDR2 reads FQGTGA. CDR3 sequence: CASSLTRINGRNSNQPQHF. DNA for the CDR3: TGTGCCAGCAGCTTAACGCGGATAAACGGACGGAATAGCAATCAGCCCCAGCATTTT.